The clone carrying this T cell receptor beta chain was seen only once. Its antigen is unknown. Genes and germline are mouse. The read finishes 1 residue shy of the CDR3 end, and the germline J gene is used to complete it. This table comes from immunoSEQ multiplex PCR, and its TCRdb copy is limited to in-frame clones, with some not included. The table records 20,000 to 25,000 clones, about 70% of them present only once. This CDR3 is 13 amino acids long. V lost 0 bases to trimming and J lost 3 bases, with 4 bases between them. The V gene's germline CDR1 is LGHNA and CDR2 YNLKQL (reference sequence). This sample is drawn from a study of tissue T cells after allogeneic stem cell transplantation. Overall study findings and caveats: Tissue-detected TCR repertoire was only partly captured by blood and spleen T cells. Shared clones across patients were few; motif clustering revealed tissue-specific shared signatures. The patient cohort was small and clinically heterogeneous, with limited sampling depth.

The specimen sequenced was blood. This receptor was obtained from a female BALB/c mouse in good health. The strain bears MHC haplotype H2-d. The chain has TRBV5 and TRBJ2-5, with D uncertain. Incomplete CDR3 DNA: TGTGCCAGCAGCCAAGACAGGCAAGACACCCAGTAC. It encodes CASSQDRQDTQY. The entire CDR3 reads CASSQDRQDTQYF.